This T cell receptor beta chain was identified in a study of shared clonotypes between healthy human individuals. The genomic DNA of each subset was split evenly across several immunoSEQ plates. Clones were read by immunoSEQ multiplex PCR, and TCRdb kept only the in-frame ones, dropping some. Of 470,000 or so clones listed, 81% are singletons. V was trimmed by 1 base and J by 4 bases, leaving 16 bases between them. Germline V gene data show CDR1 as KGHSH and CDR2 as LQKENI. The CDR3 loop spans 16 amino acids. Caucasian adults residing in Nashville, Tennessee made up all the donors. Unsorted samples used some 89 million PBMCs for genomic DNA.

The sequence derives from a woman between 35 and 50 years old in good health. Some clones in this sample may be carry-over from other donors' samples. Sequenced: PBMCs. V gene TRBV18 combines with J gene TRBJ1-1; TRBD1 is a possible D gene (5 bases). The CDR3, as DNA: TGTGCCAGCTCACCACGAGCGCCAGGGATGGCCACTGAAGCTTTCTTT. This gives the protein CASSPRAPGMATEAFF.